The rows below give T cell receptor beta chains drawn from one sample of a study of CD8 T cells in ankylosing spondylitis. TCRdb recomputed calls from the 5' RACE reads with MiXCR, one row per CDR3 protein. This sample has 100,000 to 150,000 distinct CDR3 sequences; around 8.5% occur once, and the top ten carry roughly 3.3%. The sequencing input was blood, either unsorted or a sorted T cell fraction (not recorded which). These receptors were taken from a male donor with ankylosing spondylitis or in good health (not recorded which). Both conserved end residues are part of each CDR3. Fields, in order: V gene, J gene, CDR3 length, D gene, clone size, CDR3 DNA, CDR3 protein. D genes are given only for firm matches. The size of a clone is reported for some rows only, either as once, few or many, or as a class for expanded clones.

>TRBV11-2|TRBJ2-7|15|TRBD2|.
TGTGCCAGCAGCAAAGGACTAGTCTATCTCGACGAGCAGTACTTC
CASSKGLVYLDEQYF
>TRBV4-3|TRBJ1-6|19|.|.
TGCGCCAGCAGCCAAGATTACAGGACCCTATACGCCGTTAATTCACCCCTCCACTTT
CASSQDYRTLYAVNSPLHF
>TRBV7-2|TRBJ2-1|15|.|.
TGTGCCAGCAGCTTAGTCGCGGGTTGTTTGAATGAGCAGTTCTTC
CASSLVAGCLNEQFF
>TRBV20-1|TRBJ2-5|14|.|many
TGCAGTGCTAGAGATTGGGGGACAATAGAGACCCAGTACTTC
CSARDWGTIETQYF
>TRBV5-1|TRBJ2-7|15|.|many
TGCGCCAGCAGCGAGGAGCCCGGAGTGGGATACGAGCAGTACTTC
CASSEEPGVGYEQYF
>TRBV4-2|TRBJ2-2|18|TRBD1|.
TGTGCCAGCAGCCTAACCCGGGACAGAGGGCCGAATACCGGGGAGCTGTTTTTT
CASSLTRDRGPNTGELFF
>TRBV7-2|TRBJ2-3|12|.|many
TGTGCCAGCAGCTTAGCGAGAGATACGCAGTATTTT
CASSLARDTQYF
>TRBV3-1|TRBJ1-1|13|TRBD1|.
TGTGCCAGCAGCCTAGGGGGCGTCACTGAAGCTTTCTTT
CASSLGGVTEAFF
>TRBV4-3|TRBJ2-5|17|TRBD2|.
TGCGCCAGCAGCCAAGTTCTAGCGGGAGATTGGGTAGAGACCCAGTACTTC
CASSQVLAGDWVETQYF
>TRBV7-2|TRBJ2-7|16|TRBD2|.
TGTGCCAGCAGCTTAGGGACTAGCGGGCCAACCTACGAGCAGTACTTC
CASSLGTSGPTYEQYF
>TRBV23-1|TRBJ2-2|16|.|.
TGCGCCAGCAGTCACTGCGGGAAAAAGAACACCGGGGAGCTGTTTTTT
CASSHCGKKNTGELFF
>TRBV7-2|TRBJ2-2|15|TRBD1|many
TGTGCCAGCAGCACGGGATCGACAGGGGGCCGGGAGCTGTTTTTT
CASSTGSTGGRELFF
>TRBV5-1|TRBJ2-1|15|TRBD1|.
TGCGCCAGCAGCTTGGTGGCAGGGGGTTACAATGAGCAGTTCTTC
CASSLVAGGYNEQFF
>TRBV11-2|TRBJ2-5|17|TRBD2|.
TGTGCCAGCAGCTTAGATCTATTAGCGGGGGACCAAGAGACCCAGTACTTC
CASSLDLLAGDQETQYF
>TRBV18|TRBJ2-7|16|TRBD1|few
TGTGCCAGCTCATTGGACAGGGGGCGAACCGACTACGAGCAGTACTTC
CASSLDRGRTDYEQYF
>TRBV6-4|TRBJ2-2|22|TRBD2|many
TGTGCCAGCAGTCCCCGGTTAGGCGGGGTTGGAGCGGGAGTGTTTGACACCGGGGAGCTGTTTTTT
CASSPRLGGVGAGVFDTGELFF
>TRBV7-2|TRBJ2-5|13|TRBD2|few
TGTGCCAGCAGCAGAAGCGGGAGTGAGACCCAGTACTTC
CASSRSGSETQYF
>TRBV12-3/TRBV12-4|TRBJ2-1|14|.|.
TGTGCCAGCAGTCTTCGCAGAGACTACAATGAGCAGTTCTTC
CASSLRRDYNEQFF
>TRBV15|TRBJ2-3|17|.|few
TGTGCCACCAGCAGAGGCTTCGGTGGCGGGAGCACAGATACGCAGTATTTT
CATSRGFGGGSTDTQYF
>TRBV30|TRBJ2-3|12|.|.
TGTGCCTGGACTGTCAACGCAGATACGCAGTATTTT
CAWTVNADTQYF
>TRBV7-2|TRBJ2-1|15|TRBD2|many
TGTGCCAGCAGCTTTCGCGGGGGGTCCTACAATGAGCAGTTCTTC
CASSFRGGSYNEQFF
>TRBV7-9|TRBJ2-1|16|TRBD2|.
TGTGCCAGCAGCTTATTTTCAGCGGGAAGATACAATGAGCAGTTCTTC
CASSLFSAGRYNEQFF
>TRBV28|TRBJ2-1|15|TRBD2|many
TGTGCCAGCAGTTTAGGGACTAGGAAATACAATGAGCAGTTCTTC
CASSLGTRKYNEQFF
>TRBV2|TRBJ2-7|18|TRBD2|many
TGTGCCAGCAGTGATTTCGGACTAGCGGGAGAGAAATTCCACGAGCAGTACTTC
CASSDFGLAGEKFHEQYF
>TRBV20-1|TRBJ2-1|15|.|many
TGCAGTGCTAGAGATTTAGGCTATTTTTACAATGAGCAGTTCTTC
CSARDLGYFYNEQFF
>TRBV7-3|TRBJ2-3|15|TRBD1|many
TGTGCCAGCAGCTTAGGGACAGGTCGGCGAGATACGCAGTATTTT
CASSLGTGRRDTQYF
>TRBV2|TRBJ2-7|14|.|many
TGTGCCACCAACCAAGAGGAGGCGGGCTACGAGCAGTACTTC
CATNQEEAGYEQYF
>TRBV5-1|TRBJ2-1|15|TRBD1|few
TGCGCCAGCAGCGCCGGGACAGGTTCCTACAATGAGCAGTTCTTC
CASSAGTGSYNEQFF
>TRBV5-1|TRBJ2-7|14|.|many
TGCGCCAGCAGCTTGGGAGGGAGTAACTACGAGCAGTACTTC
CASSLGGSNYEQYF
>TRBV7-2|TRBJ2-3|15|.|.
TGTGCCAGCAGCTTTTGGTCCCAAGGGGCAGATACGCAGTATTTT
CASSFWSQGADTQYF
>TRBV20-1|TRBJ2-3|17|.|.
TGCTGTGCTAGAGCTGTCGGCAAGAGCTTTTTCACAGATACGCAGTATTTT
CCARAVGKSFFTDTQYF
>TRBV5-1|TRBJ2-7|16|TRBD2|.
TGCGCCAGCAGCTTGGATACCCTAGCGGGTACCTACGAGCAGTACTTC
CASSLDTLAGTYEQYF
>TRBV11-2|TRBJ2-7|16|TRBD2|.
TGTGCCAGCCGGGGACTAGCGGGAGCCGCACCCTACGAGCAGTACTTC
CASRGLAGAAPYEQYF
>TRBV7-2|TRBJ2-6|13|.|once
TGTGCCAGCACGGGAACTGGGGCCAACGTCCTGACTTTC
CASTGTGANVLTF
>TRBV20-1|TRBJ2-3|16|.|many
TGCAGTGCTAGTCACCCCCCCAGCACCTCAGGGGATACGCAGTATTTT
CSASHPPSTSGDTQYF
>TRBV5-1|TRBJ2-3|13|.|many
TGCGCCAGCAGCTGGGATCCCGCAAATACGCAGTATTTT
CASSWDPANTQYF
>TRBV12-3/TRBV12-4|TRBJ1-2|15|TRBD1|many
TGTGCCAGCAGCGAAAGGACAGGGGTGAACTATGGCTACACCTTC
CASSERTGVNYGYTF
>TRBV24-1|TRBJ2-5|12|.|many
TGTGCCACCAGTGGGGGACGAGAGACCCAGTACTTC
CATSGGRETQYF
>TRBV7-2|TRBJ2-1|12|.|many
TGTGCCAGCAGCCTTAGTCTCCATGAGCAGTTCTTC
CASSLSLHEQFF
>TRBV5-1|TRBJ2-3|17|.|many
TGCGCCAGCAGCTTGGACACAGGGTCTCTGGTCGCAGATACGCAGTATTTT
CASSLDTGSLVADTQYF
>TRBV29-1|TRBJ2-5|13|.|many
TGCAGCGTTGATCACATGAACCAAGAGACCCAGTACTTC
CSVDHMNQETQYF
>TRBV5-1|TRBJ2-7|14|.|.
TGCGCCAGCAGCTTAATGACCGTCTCCTACGAGCAGTACTTC
CASSLMTVSYEQYF
>TRBV20-1|TRBJ2-7|17|.|.
TGCTGCGCTAGAGAGGGGATGAGACAGGTCACGGTCTACGAGCAGTACTTC
CCAREGMRQVTVYEQYF
>TRBV19|TRBJ2-1|14|.|once
TGTGCCAGTAAGGGGGGATCCCCCTACAATGAGCAGTTCTTC
CASKGGSPYNEQFF